This paragraph reports one TCR beta chain. This specimen comes from a study of T cells in Graves' hyperthyroidism and ophthalmopathy. Study information: Peripheral blood was collected at initial diagnosis, before any treatment.

V lost 6 bases to trimming and J lost 2 bases, with 12 bases between them. From germline, CDR1 is SEHNR and CDR2 FQNEAQ (reference sequence). This CDR3 spans 14 amino acids. TCR beta CDR3 sequences were amplified from RNA transcripts. HTBI primers were the set used in a first-round RT-PCR of the TCR CDR3. TCRdb reprocessed the multiplex PCR reads via MiXCR and lists one record per CDR3 protein. The table records about 570,000 distinct CDR3 sequences, roughly 15% of them present only once. Cells are PBMCs isolated from more than 8.5 ml of fresh blood. The sequencing sample was made of blood. The rearrangement uses TRBV7-9 and TRBJ2-3; tentatively, D is TRBD1 (5 bases). The receptor was isolated from a woman aged 40 to 50 with Graves' hyperthyroidism. The CDR3 DNA is TGTGCCAGCAGAAACCAGGGATTCACAGATACGCAGTATTTT. Translating it yields CASRNQGFTDTQYF. Looking up the rest from reference TRBV7-9 and TRBJ2-3 gives the full variable domain: DTGVSQNPRHKITKRGQNVTFRCDPISEHNRLYWYRQTLGQGPEFLTYFQNEAQLEKSRLLSDRFSAERPKGSFSTLEIQRTEQGDSAMYLCASRNQGFTDTQYFGPGTRLTVL.